The source of this T cell receptor (beta chain) is a study of T cell repertoires in cytomegalovirus infection. Study summary: Public TCR beta signatures were indicative of both CMV infection and a matching HLA type.

Remarks on this clonotype: Its antigen is unidentified.

Germline trimming cut 5 bases from V and 5 bases from J; bases unmatched to any gene: 13. CDR3 length equals 16 residues. Germline V lookup: CDR1 SGHAT, CDR2 FQNNGV. General study findings and limits: The study identified carriers of CMV plus the relevant HLA from cumulative public TCR beta family frequency. HLA-C-restricted, CMV-specific TCR beta clonotypes were dominant ex vivo.

MiXCR, run by TCRdb on the reads, gives a single entry per CDR3 protein. The table has some 680,000 distinct CDR3 sequences, 35% seen once. The chain carries TRBV11-2 and TRBJ2-5; 8 bases align to TRBD2. Source material: PBMCs. This clonotype was obtained from a human donor in good health (CMV status not recorded). Some clones in this sample may be carry-over from other donors' samples. CDR3 sequence (DNA): TGTGCCAGCAGCGCCGCCGGGGGGGGGCTTGAGGAGACCCAGTACTTC. Its translation is CASSAAGGGLEETQYF. Complete variable domain (other parts from reference TRBV11-2 and TRBJ2-5): EAGVAQSPRYKIIEKRQSVAFWCNPISGHATLYWYQQILGQGPKLLIQFQNNGVVDDSQLPKDRFSAERLKGVDSTLKIQPAKLEDSAVYLCASSAAGGGLEETQYFGPGTRLLVL.